This paragraph covers one TCR beta chain sequence. The antigen remains undetermined. The use of a sample-barcoded 5' primer and a J-beta primer mix characterized a second PCR of about 7 to 12 cycles. Every cDNA molecule bore a tag from a template-switch adaptor containing 12 random nucleotides. TCRdb called the 5' RACE reads again in MiXCR, with one record for every CDR3 protein. In the table there are around 1.5 million distinct CDR3 sequences, almost 35% of which are singletons. This entry is derived from a study of blood T cells in healthy people across ages. Donor samples were obtained from healthy Caucasian individuals from Russia, aged 6 to 90. General observations from the study: Diversity figures based on one million T cells were deemed too low. Roughly linear age-related decline in beta diversity appeared, significant by age 40.

Trimming took 4 bases from V and 9 from J, leaving 25 bases between them. There are 17 residues in the CDR3. Germline CDR1 reads SGHDN; CDR2 reads FVKESK. Sequenced sample: blood. This TCR was recovered from a woman aged 30 to 39 in good health. The rearrangement joins TRBV14 to TRBJ2-1; TRBD2 is a possible D gene (5 bases). The CDR3 protein is CASSRPGSESLWSEQFF. The CDR3 DNA reads TGTGCCAGCAGCCGCCCGGGTAGCGAGTCTCTTTGGAGTGAGCAGTTCTTC.